The clone carrying this TCR beta chain was detected only once. Antigen specificity is unknown. Sample time point: cycle 4 day 1 (C4D1), after more than 5 weeks of nivolumab. Every patient was affected by relapse after autologous stem cell transplantation, while exposure to brentuximab vedotin was not uniform. This record comes from a study of PD-1 blockade in classical Hodgkin lymphoma. The junction had 2 bases not matched to a gene; V was cut back by 3 bases and J by 2 bases. This CDR3 contains 15 residues. Germline CDR1 is MNHEY and CDR2 is SVGAGI. Study conclusions and caveats: There remain no defined causes for the repertoire differences, which possibly reflect disease activity or prior therapy. Similar baseline diversity was found in complete responders and newly diagnosed patients. As was reported, newly diagnosed patients showed lower baseline TCR diversity than healthy donors did.

Clones were sequenced by immunoSEQ multiplex PCR, and TCRdb holds only the in-frame ones, with some missing. Altogether 99,000 or so clones are present, more than 70% being singletons, with the ten largest covering under 20%. The sample was peripheral blood mononuclear cells (PBMCs), taken before the fourth cycle of nivolumab. J is TRBJ1-5 and V is TRBV6-5; 9 bases match TRBD1. The TCR sequence derives from a human donor with classical Hodgkin lymphoma. The CDR3 reads CASSYRTGGNQPQHF. CDR3 DNA: TGTGCCAGCAGTTATAGGACAGGGGGCAATCAGCCCCAGCATTTT.